The 17 T cell receptor beta chains below all came from one sample that was sequenced in a study of Ad26.COV2.S vaccination and SARS-CoV-2 variants. Sequenced by immunoSEQ multiplex PCR; TCRdb stores in-frame clones only, minus some. This table has more than 300,000 clones, about 86% appearing once. Stated treatment: around 19 received Ad26.COV2.S at low or high dose, single or two shots; 5 received placebo; per-sample allocation not given. Samples were taken on day 63 after the first vaccine or placebo injection. Sequenced here: peripheral blood, sampled in a trial of Ad26.COV2.S vaccine versus placebo. Every receptor here comes from a person aged 18-60 years who received the Ad26.COV2.S COVID-19 vaccine or a placebo.

The rearrangement joins TRBV4-1 to TRBJ1-5; the match to TRBD1 covers 7 bases. This CDR3 comprises 15 residues. The V gene's germline CDR1 is MGHRA and CDR2 YSYEKL. After removal of 0 bases from V and 6 bases from J, the junction contained 5 bases not matched to a gene. The CDR3 spells CASSQDDREIQPQHF. The CDR3 DNA follows: TGCGCCAGCAGCCAAGATGACAGGGAGATTCAGCCCCAGCATTTT.

The chain couples TRBV5-5 to TRBJ2-7; the D is unclear. The ends were cut back, 3 bases at V and 1 base at J, with 14 bases in the middle. The CDR3 totals 15 residues. CDR1 and CDR2 (germline): SGHKS, YYEKEE (reference sequence). The CDR3 DNA follows: TGTGCCAGCAGCTCCTCCTTTGGGGTTTCCTACGAGCAGTACTTC. Translating it yields CASSSSFGVSYEQYF.

The chain has TRBV7-9 and TRBJ2-7; a possible D gene is TRBD1 (6 bases). The CDR3 consists of 15 residues. The germline V gene has CDR1 SEHNR and CDR2 FQNEAQ (reference sequence). Trimming removed 1 base at V and 3 bases at J, with 13 bases between. The CDR3 loop reads CASSLGLTGNYEQYF. The CDR3 DNA is TGTGCCAGCAGCTTAGGGTTGACAGGTAACTACGAGCAGTACTTC.

The chain recombines TRBV5-4 with TRBJ1-1; D remains ambiguous. Germline V gene sequence: CDR1 SGHNT, CDR2 YYREEE (reference sequence). V was trimmed by 4 bases and J by 0 bases, leaving 13 bases between them. CDR3 length: 15 residues. The CDR3 coding sequence is TGTGCCAGCAGCCCCACGGGTCAGATGAACACTGAAGCTTTCTTT. It specifies CASSPTGQMNTEAFF. Using reference TRBV5-4 and TRBJ1-1 for the parts outside the CDR3, the full variable domain is ETGVTQSPTHLIKTRGQQVTLRCSSQSGHNTVSWYQQALGQGPQFIFQYYREEENGRGNFPPRFSGLQFPNYSSELNVNALELDDSALYLCASSPTGQMNTEAFFGQGTRLTVV.

The chain carries TRBV4-1 and TRBJ1-4; D is undetermined. Germline values: CDR1 MGHRA, CDR2 YSYEKL. The CDR3 length is 13 residues. The V end lost 4 bases, the J end lost 8 bases, and 11 bases lay between the germline ends. The CDR3 DNA sequence: TGCGCCAGCAGCCTAGGGAGAGGAGAAAAACTGTTTTTT. Amino acids: CASSLGRGEKLFF.

The chain has TRBV15 and TRBJ1-2; TRBD1 agrees at 11 bases. The CDR3 is made up of 17 amino acids. Germline loops: CDR1 LNHNV, CDR2 YYDKDF (reference sequence). V lost 2 bases, J lost 0 bases, and 5 bases stayed unmatched. DNA for the CDR3: TGTGCCACCAGCAGACGGACAGGGGGCCCTGCTAACTATGGCTACACCTTC. Protein: CATSRRTGGPANYGYTF.

The genes are TRBV5-1 and TRBJ1-1, with unresolved D. CDR3 length: 13 amino acids. V lost 0 bases and J 11 bases, leaving 14 bases between the germline ends. Germline assignment: CDR1 SGHRS and CDR2 YFSETQ. This CDR3 is CASSLERTGWAFF. The CDR3 nucleotides are TGCGCCAGCAGCTTGGAGAGGACGGGGTGGGCTTTCTTT.

This sequence joins TRBV12-3 or TRBV12-4 and TRBJ2-2; D unresolved. V dropped 1 base and J dropped 5 bases, with 2 bases sitting between them. This CDR3 has 12 amino acids. The CDR3, as DNA: TGTGCCAGCAGTTTAGGTACCGGGGAGCTGTTTTTT. It yields the protein CASSLGTGELFF.

The chain joins TRBV10-3 to TRBJ2-1; possibly TRBD2 for D (6 bases). The CDR3 contains 16 residues. Between the trimmed V and J ends, which lost 7 bases and 0 bases, there was a span of 16 bases. CDR1 and CDR2 (germline): ENHRY, SYGVKD. The CDR3 protein is CAIKGSSAGSYNEQFF. CDR3 coding DNA: TGTGCCATCAAGGGGTCCTCAGCGGGCTCCTACAATGAGCAGTTCTTC.

This clone was counted only a few times. The J gene is TRBJ2-1, the V gene TRBV6-2 or TRBV6-3, with D perhaps TRBD2 (6 bases). The V gene's germline CDR1 is MNHEY and CDR2 SVGEGT. The CDR3 is 15 amino acids. V dropped 2 bases and J dropped 1 base, with 9 bases sitting between them. CDR3 DNA sequence: TGTGCCAGCAGTTACCTAAGCGGGTCCTACAATGAGCAGTTCTTC. Amino acid sequence: CASSYLSGSYNEQFF.

The chain combines TRBV27 with TRBJ1-3; 8 bases match TRBD1. Unmatched junction bases numbered 15, after V lost 2 bases and J lost 9 bases. The V gene's germline CDR1 is MNHEY and CDR2 SMNVEV (reference sequence). The CDR3 length is 17 residues. Here the CDR3 DNA reads TGTGCCAGCAGTTTAAAGGGGCAGGGGGCACAGAGGGGCACCATATATTTT. Protein product: CASSLKGQGAQRGTIYF.

The J gene is TRBJ1-3, the V gene TRBV19, with a weak D call TRBD1 (5 bases). Trimming took off 6 bases at V and 4 bases at J, with 28 bases between the two ends. CDR1 is LNHDA and CDR2 is SQIVND in the germline V gene (reference sequence). The CDR3 has 19 residues. The CDR3 region is CASSPRGTRGLSGGNTIYF. The CDR3 DNA is TGTGCCAGTAGCCCTAGGGGTACAAGGGGACTCTCGGGAGGAAACACCATATATTTT.

V is TRBV6-5 and J is TRBJ1-2; 7 bases are shared with TRBD1. The V segment lost 1 base and the J segment 8 bases; nucleotides outside the gene matches: 10. This CDR3 is 15 amino acids long. Per germline, CDR1 MNHEY and CDR2 SVGAGI. For the CDR3, the DNA is TGTGCCAGCAGTTACTATCAACAGGGGTCGGAGGGCTACACCTTC. Protein: CASSYYQQGSEGYTF.

The chain uses TRBV5-1 and TRBJ1-1; possibly TRBD1 for D (6 bases). Germline V gene sequence: CDR1 SGHRS, CDR2 YFSETQ. Between the trimmed V and J ends, which lost 6 bases and 1 base, there was a span of 13 bases. The CDR3 extends over 14 amino acids. Here the CDR3 reads CASTEQGPNTEAFF. In DNA, the CDR3 is TGCGCCAGCACAGAACAGGGACCGAACACTGAAGCTTTCTTT.

The chain recombines TRBV7-9 with TRBJ1-3, with 11 bases lining up with TRBD1. This CDR3 has 16 residues. Trimming removed 4 bases from V and 3 bases from J; junction bases left unmatched: 5. Germline lookup yields CDR1 SEHNR and CDR2 FQNEAQ (reference sequence). For the CDR3, the DNA is TGTGCCAGCAGCTCACCGGGACAGGGGGGTGGAAACACCATATATTTT. It yields the protein CASSSPGQGGGNTIYF.

This chain links TRBV12-2 with TRBJ2-3; the DNA was not compared with TRBD2, the D call given in the table. TRBV12-2 is given as a pseudogene. The CDR3 runs 18 residues. DNA for the CDR3: TGTGCAAGTCGCTTAGCGCCGACTAGCGGGGGGTATCCAGATACGCAGTATTTT. This translates into CASRLAPTSGGYPDTQYF.

CDR3: CASITGTGNTGELFF. In nucleotides, the CDR3 is TGTGCCAGCATAACCGGGACAGGGAACACCGGGGAGCTGTTTTTT. The chain uses TRBV6-6 and TRBJ2-2, with 8 bases that match TRBD1. The V gene's germline CDR1 is MNHNY and CDR2 SVGAGI (reference sequence). Trimming removed 7 bases from V and 1 base from J; junction bases left unmatched: 5. The CDR3 has 15 residues.